This T cell receptor beta chain stems from a study of cytomegalovirus exposure and HLA in healthy donors. PCR employed 60 Vbeta and 13 Jbeta primers. Sequencing used immunoSEQ multiplex PCR; TCRdb keeps in-frame clones, though not all of them. Found here are roughly 120,000 clones; the top ten clones hold roughly 0.94%. With regard to this clone: The antigen is not known.

CDR3 length: 14 amino acids. Looked up from germline, CDR1 is SQVTM and CDR2 is ANQGSEA. V lost 6 bases to trimming and J lost 2 bases, with 13 bases between them. Whole-study findings and limits: Most observed TCR sequences were rare, whereas some public TCRs were detected in many donors.

Sequenced input: PBMCs. V is TRBV29-1 and J is TRBJ1-4; TRBD1 is a possible D gene (5 bases). The receptor was isolated from a man younger than 35 in good health and CMV-seronegative. CDR3 bases: TGCAGCGTCACAGGAGCAGGGACTAATGAAAAACTGTTTTTT. This codes for CSVTGAGTNEKLFF. Based on the CDR3 plus reference TRBV29-1 and TRBJ1-4, the full variable domain is SAVISQKPSRDICQRGTSLTIQCQVDSQVTMMFWYRQQPGQSLTLIATANQGSEATYESGFVIDKFPISRPNLTFSTLTVSNMSPEDSSIYLCSVTGAGTNEKLFFGSGTQLSVL.